This T cell receptor (beta chain) comes out of a study of CXCR3 chemokines and chemotherapy response in bladder cancer (dated by TCRdb to between 2021 and 2024). For the study in its entirety: The study set out to examine whether the activity of the CXCR3 chemokine system within tumors predicted response to chemotherapy in human bladder cancer.

To prepare the library, PCR was applied. The run used an Illumina HiSeq 2500. In-frame beta chains were kept once TCRdb had trimmed the public reads at Q25 with fastp and called clones with MiXCR. For every CDR3 protein sequence, its rows merge into one entry that carries the most common genes and DNA. This sample comprises more than 3,000 distinct CDR3 sequences, roughly 15% of them detected only once. The leading ten clones occupy 23% of the sample. This clonotype turned up a few times. The antigen it recognizes is unknown. One base away there is no much larger clone; base qualities are not given. This specimen was acquired from a patient whose treatment included neoadjuvant chemotherapy. The sequence was obtained from a human donor with bladder cancer that did not respond to neoadjuvant chemotherapy.

The DNA sequence follows: TGCAGTGCCCACAGGGACAGGGAGGGTTCACCCCTCCACTTT. Translated, it reads CSAHRDREGSPLHF. In this chain, TRBV20-1 is recombined with TRBJ1-6, with TRBD1 identical over 9 junction bases. V trim: 6 bases; J trim: 9 bases; unmatched bases: 9. Taken from the germline V gene (reference sequence), the CDR1 and CDR2 loops are DFQATT and SNEGSKA. The CDR3 measures 14 amino acids from cysteine to phenylalanine. Kept here is only the CDR3 DNA, which spans 42 bases and is read in frame from base 1.